This entry features one T cell receptor (beta chain) sequence. No antigen is known for it. The sample carries other DNA sequences with the same CDR3. Recent acute infections and vaccinations were absent in the healthy HIV-negative adult donors. The sample comes from a study of shared clonotypes between healthy human individuals. General study points: Non-shared clonotypes were found to have lower generation probabilities than the clonotypes that were shared by all four of the sorted-subset donors. Naive CD4 clonotype sharing across several donors was 5% to 6%. A generally larger estimated richness was seen in naive subsets than in memory subsets.

This CDR3 contains 14 residues. With 5 bases removed from V and 2 bases from J, the gap between germline ends came to 11 bases. Germline V gives CDR1 SGHRS, CDR2 YFSETQ. Clones were read by immunoSEQ multiplex PCR, and TCRdb kept only the in-frame ones, dropping some. The profile shows roughly 2.5 million clones, more than 90% of them singletons. Sequenced: naive CD4+ T cells sorted from blood. Indicated subset: CD45RA+ positively selected. This receptor was identified in a man between 18 and 29 years old in good health. The chain recombines TRBV5-1 with TRBJ1-3, with D unclear. In nucleotides, the CDR3 is TGCGCCAGCAGTGATGGAGGAGCTGGAAACACCATATATTTT. This translates into CASSDGGAGNTIYF.